These 26 T cell receptor beta chains came from one sample sequenced in a study of T cell repertoires in cytomegalovirus infection. The antigens these receptors bind are not known. MiXCR, applied by TCRdb to the reads, yields one record per CDR3 protein. The sample lists hundreds of thousands of distinct CDR3 sequences, 25% to 40% occurring once. The sample in question was cultured CD8+ T cells from PBMCs, obtained from culture after CMV antigen stimulation. Every receptor here comes from a human donor in good health (CMV status not recorded). Some clones in this sample may be carry-over from other donors' samples.

This clonotype was observed a few times. The gene calls are TRBV12-3 or TRBV12-4 and TRBJ2-1; D uncertain. The CDR3 contains 12 residues. The germline V and J ends were trimmed by 6 bases and 6 bases, with 9 bases remaining between them. The CDR3 DNA is TGTGCCAGCAGGCGGCAGGTCAATGAGCAGTTCTTC. It codes for CASRRQVNEQFF.

The chain is built from TRBV14 and TRBJ2-2; D remains ambiguous. Trimming cost V 3 bases and J 1 base, with 6 bases left between them. The CDR3 spans 14 residues. The germline V gene encodes CDR1 SGHDN and CDR2 FVKESK. CDR3 coding DNA: TGTGCCAGCAGCCAGTTCAAGAACACCGGGGAGCTGTTTTTT. Translated, it gives CASSQFKNTGELFF.

V gene TRBV27 combines with J gene TRBJ2-3; D might be TRBD2 (5 bases). The CDR3 has 15 amino acids. V lost 7 bases and J 3 bases, leaving 17 bases between the germline ends. Per germline, CDR1 MNHEY and CDR2 SMNVEV (reference sequence). The CDR3 DNA is TGTGCCAGCACGCCCTGGGCTAGCCGGACAGATACGCAGTATTTT. The encoded protein is CASTPWASRTDTQYF.

Of note for this clonotype: A junction boundary mismatches the germline segment, possibly from a read error. The CDR3 DNA is TGTACTAGTGGCTTTTCCCCCCTCCGGGGCGAGCAGTACTTC. As protein: CTSGFSPLRGEQYF. This sequence joins TRBV12-5 and TRBJ2-7, with D maybe TRBD2 (5 bases). The CDR3 is 14 amino acids. Germline V lookup: CDR1 LGHNT, CDR2 FRNRAP.

This chain joins TRBV5-8 and TRBJ1-6; 7 nucleotides match TRBD1. This CDR3 spans 15 amino acids. With 2 bases clipped from V and 7 bases from J, the junction kept 6 bases outside the gene matches. CDR1 and CDR2 from the germline V gene are SGHTS and YDEGEE. CDR3 sequence: CASSFPTGPNSPLHF. The CDR3 DNA follows: TGTGCCAGCAGCTTCCCGACAGGGCCAAATTCACCCCTCCACTTT.

This clonotype was observed a few times. DNA of the CDR3: TGCAGTGCTAGAACTCCGGACAGTGCCTACGAGCAGTACGTC. Amino acid sequence: CSARTPDSAYEQYV. J is TRBJ2-7 and V is TRBV20-1; tentative D call: TRBD1 (6 bases). The CDR3 has 14 amino acids. Germline V gene data show CDR1 as DFQATT and CDR2 as SNEGSKA (reference sequence). V was clipped by 2 bases and J by 2 bases, with 13 bases between them.

This rearrangement joins TRBV7-2 to TRBJ1-1; D unresolved. This CDR3 region has 13 residues. V lost 1 base to trimming and J lost 6 bases, with 9 bases between them. CDR1 is SGHTA, CDR2 FQGNSA, per germline. In nucleotides, the CDR3 is TGTGCCAGCAGCTTAGGGTCAGCCGCTGAAGCTTTCTTT. Amino acid sequence: CASSLGSAAEAFF.

In the case of this clonotype: The junction shows a germline mismatch at one end, possibly a read error. The chain couples TRBV7-9 to TRBJ2-3, with TRBD2 matching over 8 bases. The CDR3 consists of 10 residues. Germline lookup yields CDR1 SEHNR and CDR2 FQNEAQ (reference sequence). CDR3 sequence (DNA): TGTGCCAGCAGCTTCCTCGGGGGGGATTTT. Its translation: CASSFLGGDF.

J is TRBJ2-1 and V is TRBV12-3 or TRBV12-4, with D perhaps given as TRBD1 or TRBD2 (5 bases each). The CDR3 contains 14 residues. The V and J ends lost 3 bases and 7 bases respectively, with 13 bases between them. In DNA form, the CDR3 reads TGTGCCAGCAGTTTGGGTCCAGGGAGTAATGAGCAGTTCTTC. Protein product: CASSLGPGSNEQFF.

This chain's CDR3 is CSARDRAGTGELFF. CDR3 DNA sequence: TGCAGTGCTAGGGACAGGGCGGGCACCGGGGAGCTGTTTTTT. This chain joins TRBV20-1 and TRBJ2-2; the match to TRBD1 covers 8 bases. The ends lost 3 bases at V and 4 bases at J; junction bases unmatched: 4. Germline-derived CDR1 and CDR2 are DFQATT and SNEGSKA (reference sequence). This CDR3 is 14 amino acids long.

This clonotype appeared a few times. The DNA for the CDR3 is TGTGCCAGTAGTATTACAGACAGGGAGAACACTGAAGCTTTCTTT. Protein product: CASSITDRENTEAFF. The chain recombines TRBV19 with TRBJ1-1; 7 bases are shared with TRBD1. The germline V gene has CDR1 LNHDA and CDR2 SQIVND (reference sequence). This CDR3 spans 15 amino acids. V was clipped by 3 bases and J by 1 base; unmatched bases: 5.

The chain couples TRBV29-1 to TRBJ2-1; 8 nucleotides match TRBD1. V trimming: 7 bases; J trimming: 6 bases; junction bases outside the gene matches: 5. The CDR3 runs to 12 residues. From germline, CDR1 is SQVTM and CDR2 ANQGSEA. The CDR3: CSARTGTNEQFF. The CDR3 coding sequence is TGCAGCGCCCGGACAGGGACCAATGAGCAGTTCTTC.

Details on this clonotype: This may arise from a read error, as a much more abundant clone is one base away. V and J are TRBV7-6 and TRBJ1-5; the D is unclear. Germline V gene data show CDR1 as SGHVS and CDR2 as FNYEAQ. The CDR3 sequence is 14 residues long. This CDR3 reads CANSPSGTNQPQHF. The CDR3 DNA is TGTGCCAACAGCCCCTCAGGTACCAATCAGCCCCAGCATTTT.

The table lists this clonotype with a count of one. This chain joins TRBV19 and TRBJ2-3, with 10 bases aligning to TRBD2. The CDR3 length is 16 residues. V shed 6 bases and J 3 bases; nucleotides not matched to a gene: 9. Germline CDR1 and CDR2: LNHDA and SQIVND (reference sequence). The DNA for the CDR3 is TGTGCCAGTAGACCGGAACTAGCGGGACTAACAGATACGCAGTATTTT. Its protein is CASRPELAGLTDTQYF.

This clonotype was found a few times. The V gene is TRBV28, the J gene TRBJ2-2; TRBD1 matches 12 bases. After removal of 6 bases from V and 5 bases from J, the junction contained 7 bases not matched to a gene. The CDR3 length is 16 residues. Germline loops: CDR1 MDHEN, CDR2 SYDVKM. As DNA, the CDR3 is TGTGCCAGCAGCAGGGACAGGGGGCGATTTACCGGGGAGCTGTTTTTT. This translates into CASSRDRGRFTGELFF.

This chain joins TRBV11-2 and TRBJ2-7; D is ambiguous. The CDR3 is 14 residues long. Germline V CDR1 and CDR2: SGHAT, FQNNGV. V lost 1 base, J lost 0 bases, and 7 bases lay in between. In nucleotides, the CDR3 is TGTGCCAGCAGCTTAGTACGATACTCCTACGAGCAGTACGTC. Translating it yields CASSLVRYSYEQYV.

The sample holds a few counts of this clonotype. The chain combines TRBV6-1 with TRBJ2-2; weak D call: TRBD2 (7 bases). Trimming cost V 0 bases and J 7 bases, with 15 bases left between them. The CDR3 runs 16 residues. Germline V CDR1 and CDR2: MNHNS, SASEGT. The DNA for the CDR3 is TGTGCCAGCAGTGAAGCGGAGGGGGGGCCCTTCGGGGAGCTGTTTTTT. Protein sequence: CASSEAEGGPFGELFF.

This clonotype was detected only a few times. The V call is TRBV7-6, the J call TRBJ1-2; no definite D call. CDR1 is SGHVS and CDR2 is FNYEAQ in the germline V gene. CDR3 size: 13 residues. V was pared by 0 bases and J by 8 bases, with 10 bases between. CDR3 protein: CASSLAGLQGYTF. For the CDR3, the DNA is TGTGCCAGCAGCTTAGCCGGACTACAAGGCTACACCTTC.

There are a few counts of this clonotype. The V gene is TRBV4-1, the J gene TRBJ1-2; D not certain. The CDR3 runs to 13 residues. Germline lookup yields CDR1 MGHRA and CDR2 YSYEKL. The V end was cut by 4 bases, the J end by 8 bases, with 14 bases between. The chain's CDR3 is CASSPGFLGGYTF. The CDR3 nucleotides are TGCGCCAGCAGCCCCGGATTCCTAGGCGGCTACACCTTC.

This rearrangement joins TRBV7-2 to TRBJ2-1, with D perhaps given as TRBD1 or TRBD2 (6 bases each). V shed 8 bases and J shed 7 bases, with 18 bases lying between them. CDR1 is SGHTA, CDR2 FQGNSA, per germline. The CDR3 is 14 residues long. CDR3 DNA: TGTGCCAGCTCTCACTCCGGGGGCCCTAATGAGCAGTTCTTC. Its translation: CASSHSGGPNEQFF.

V usage is TRBV7-9 and J usage is TRBJ1-2, with 7 positions matching TRBD1. CDR3 length: 13 residues. J was trimmed by 8 bases and V by 6 bases; bases with no gene match: 9. CDR1 and CDR2 (germline): SEHNR, FQNEAQ (reference sequence). In nucleotides, the CDR3 is TGTGCCAGCAGATCGACAGGGTCGGAAGGCTACACCTTC. Its protein is CASRSTGSEGYTF.

A remark on this clonotype: Given a much more abundant clone one base away, this may be a read error. The chain links TRBV7-6 to TRBJ2-2, with 7 bases aligning to TRBD1. Germline CDR1 SGHVS, CDR2 FNYEAQ. This CDR3 contains 17 residues. CDR3 DNA: TGTGTCAGCAGCTTAGAACCCGGGACAGTAAACACCGGGGAGCTGTTTTTT. This encodes CVSSLEPGTVNTGELFF.

The chain joins TRBV29-1 to TRBJ2-2; D is unresolved. The CDR3 length is 13 residues. The V gene's germline CDR1 is SQVTM and CDR2 ANQGSEA. Trimming removed 2 bases from V and 3 bases from J, with 7 bases in between. CDR3 sequence (DNA): TGCAGCGTTGAACACCGGGACACCGGGGAGCTGTTTTTT. Its protein is CSVEHRDTGELFF.

Written as DNA, the CDR3 is TGTGCCAGCAGCTTAGGAGGCAGGGGAAGTGGCTACACCTTC. It translates to CASSLGGRGSGYTF. The rearrangement links TRBV7-9 to TRBJ1-2; D may be TRBD1 (6 bases). The V end lost 1 base, the J end lost 7 bases, and 13 bases lay between the germline ends. CDR3 length equals 14 residues. CDR1 is SEHNR and CDR2 is FQNEAQ in the germline V gene (reference sequence).

This clonotype appeared a few times. The chain uses TRBV4-1 and TRBJ1-1, with D possibly TRBD1 on 5 matching bases. Germline V lookup: CDR1 MGHRA, CDR2 YSYEKL. The V end lost 2 bases, the J end lost 1 base, and 11 bases lay between the germline ends. The CDR3 runs 15 residues. DNA of the CDR3: TGCGCCAGCAGCCAACCTTATGACAGGAACACTGAAGCTTTCTTT. This sequence encodes CASSQPYDRNTEAFF.

The gene calls are TRBV4-3 and TRBJ1-1; D gene ambiguous. Germline lookup yields CDR1 LGHNA and CDR2 YSLEER. The germline V and J ends were trimmed by 0 bases and 0 bases, with 8 bases remaining between them. The CDR3 covers 15 residues. The DNA of the CDR3 is TGCGCCAGCAGCCAAGATCTCGGGGTGAACACTGAAGCTTTCTTT. This gives the protein CASSQDLGVNTEAFF.